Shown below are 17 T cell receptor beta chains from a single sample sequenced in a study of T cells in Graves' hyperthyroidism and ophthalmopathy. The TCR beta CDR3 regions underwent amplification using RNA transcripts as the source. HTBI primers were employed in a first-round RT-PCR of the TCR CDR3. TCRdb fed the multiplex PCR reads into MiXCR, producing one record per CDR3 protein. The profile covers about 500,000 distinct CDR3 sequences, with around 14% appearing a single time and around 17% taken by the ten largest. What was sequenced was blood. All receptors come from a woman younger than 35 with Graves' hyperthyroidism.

CDR3 nucleotide sequence: TGTGCCAGCAGACGGGACAGCTTCCTCCAGTTTCGGTACTTC. It codes for CASRRDSFLQFRYF. J is TRBJ2-5 and V is TRBV6-6, with 7 bases that match TRBD1. The germline V gene encodes CDR1 MNHNY and CDR2 SVGAGI (reference sequence). The V and J ends lost 6 bases and 13 bases, in that order; junction bases with no gene match: 17. This CDR3 has 14 residues.

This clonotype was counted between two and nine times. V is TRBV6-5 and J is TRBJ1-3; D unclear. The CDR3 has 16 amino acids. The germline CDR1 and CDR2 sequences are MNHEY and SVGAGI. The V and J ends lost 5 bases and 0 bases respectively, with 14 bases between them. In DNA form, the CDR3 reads TGTGCCAGCAGTATACTGACCGTGGTCTCTGGAAACACCATATATTTT. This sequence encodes CASSILTVVSGNTIYF.

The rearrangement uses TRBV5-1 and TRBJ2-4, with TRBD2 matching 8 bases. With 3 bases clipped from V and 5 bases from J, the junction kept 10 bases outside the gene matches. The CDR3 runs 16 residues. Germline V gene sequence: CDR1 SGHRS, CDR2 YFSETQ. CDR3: CASSSTPGGRQNIQYF. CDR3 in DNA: TGCGCCAGCAGCTCGACCCCCGGCGGGAGGCAAAACATTCAGTACTTC.

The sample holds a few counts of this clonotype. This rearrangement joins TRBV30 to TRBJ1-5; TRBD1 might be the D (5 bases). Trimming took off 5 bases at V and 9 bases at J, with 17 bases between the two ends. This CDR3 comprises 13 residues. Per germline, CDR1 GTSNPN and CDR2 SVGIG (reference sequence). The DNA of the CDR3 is TGTGCCTGGGGCGAGGCAGGGAAACGGCCCCAGCATTTT. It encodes CAWGEAGKRPQHF.

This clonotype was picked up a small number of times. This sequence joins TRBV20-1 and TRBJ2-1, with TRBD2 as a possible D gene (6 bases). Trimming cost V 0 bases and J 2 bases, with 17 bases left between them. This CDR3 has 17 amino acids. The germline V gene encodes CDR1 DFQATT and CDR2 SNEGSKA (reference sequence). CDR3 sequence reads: CSARDPLKSGAYNEQFF. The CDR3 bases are TGCAGTGCTAGAGATCCCTTAAAGTCGGGAGCCTACAATGAGCAGTTCTTC.

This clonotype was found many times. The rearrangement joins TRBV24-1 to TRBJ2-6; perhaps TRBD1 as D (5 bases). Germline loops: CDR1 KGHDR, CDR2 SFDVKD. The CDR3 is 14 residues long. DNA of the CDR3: TGTGCGACCGAAAGGGGTACTGGGGCCAACGTCCTGACTTTC. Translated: CATERGTGANVLTF.

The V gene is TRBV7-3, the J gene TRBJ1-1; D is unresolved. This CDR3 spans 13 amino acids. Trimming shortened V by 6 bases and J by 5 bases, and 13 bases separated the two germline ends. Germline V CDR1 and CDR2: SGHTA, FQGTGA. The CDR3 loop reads CASSLTPGTEAFF. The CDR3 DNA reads TGTGCCAGCAGTCTGACGCCCGGTACTGAAGCTTTCTTT.

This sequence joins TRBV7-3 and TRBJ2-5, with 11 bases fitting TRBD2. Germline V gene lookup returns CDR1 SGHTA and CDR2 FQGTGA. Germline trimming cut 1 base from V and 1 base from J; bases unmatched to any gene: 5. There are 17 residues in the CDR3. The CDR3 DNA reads TGTGCCAGCAGCTTAAGGGCTAGCGGGAGGATCCAAGAGACCCAGTACTTC. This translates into CASSLRASGRIQETQYF.

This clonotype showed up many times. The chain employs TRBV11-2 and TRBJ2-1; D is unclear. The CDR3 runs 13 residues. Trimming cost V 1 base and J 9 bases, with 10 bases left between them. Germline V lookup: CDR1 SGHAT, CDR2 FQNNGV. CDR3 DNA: TGTGCCAGCAGCTTAGGCCCAGGAGCTGAGCAGTTCTTC. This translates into CASSLGPGAEQFF. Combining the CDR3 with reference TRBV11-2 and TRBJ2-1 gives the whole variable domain EAGVAQSPRYKIIEKRQSVAFWCNPISGHATLYWYQQILGQGPKLLIQFQNNGVVDDSQLPKDRFSAERLKGVDSTLKIQPAKLEDSAVYLCASSLGPGAEQFFGPGTRLTVL.

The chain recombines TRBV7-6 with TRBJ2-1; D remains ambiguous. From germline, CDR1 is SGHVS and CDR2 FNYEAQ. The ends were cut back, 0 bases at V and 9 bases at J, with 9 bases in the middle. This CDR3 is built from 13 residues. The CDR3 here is CASSLASTGEQFF. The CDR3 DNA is TGTGCCAGCAGCTTAGCCTCCACGGGTGAGCAGTTCTTC.

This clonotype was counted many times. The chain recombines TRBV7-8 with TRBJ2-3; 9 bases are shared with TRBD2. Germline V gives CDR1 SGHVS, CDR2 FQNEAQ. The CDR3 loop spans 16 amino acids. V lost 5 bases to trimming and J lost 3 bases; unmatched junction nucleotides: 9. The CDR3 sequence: CASSPRAGGPTDTQYF. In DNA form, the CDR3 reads TGTGCCAGCAGCCCCCGGGCGGGAGGGCCGACAGATACGCAGTATTTT.

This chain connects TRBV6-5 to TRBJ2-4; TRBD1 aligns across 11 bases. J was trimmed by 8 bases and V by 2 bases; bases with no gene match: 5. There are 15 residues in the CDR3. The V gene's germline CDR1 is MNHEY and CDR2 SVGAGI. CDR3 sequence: CASSYPGQGADIQYF. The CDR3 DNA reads TGTGCCAGCAGTTACCCCGGACAGGGGGCGGACATTCAGTACTTC.

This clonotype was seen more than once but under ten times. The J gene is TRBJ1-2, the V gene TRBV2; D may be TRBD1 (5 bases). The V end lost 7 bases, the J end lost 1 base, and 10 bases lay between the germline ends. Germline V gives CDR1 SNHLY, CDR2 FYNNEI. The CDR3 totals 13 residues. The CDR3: CASKQDYNYGYTF. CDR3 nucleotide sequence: TGTGCCAGCAAACAGGACTATAACTATGGCTACACCTTC.

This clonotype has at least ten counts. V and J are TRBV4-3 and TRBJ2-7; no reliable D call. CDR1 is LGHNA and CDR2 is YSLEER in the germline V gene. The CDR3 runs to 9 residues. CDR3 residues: CRVSYEQYV. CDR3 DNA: TGCCGGGTGTCCTACGAGCAGTACGTC.

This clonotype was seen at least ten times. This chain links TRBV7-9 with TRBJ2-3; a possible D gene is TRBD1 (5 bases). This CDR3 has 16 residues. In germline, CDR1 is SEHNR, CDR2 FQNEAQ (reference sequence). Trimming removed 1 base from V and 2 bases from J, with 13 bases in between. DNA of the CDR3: TGTGCCAGCAGCTTAGTTATGACAGCCAACACAGATACGCAGTATTTT. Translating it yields CASSLVMTANTDTQYF.

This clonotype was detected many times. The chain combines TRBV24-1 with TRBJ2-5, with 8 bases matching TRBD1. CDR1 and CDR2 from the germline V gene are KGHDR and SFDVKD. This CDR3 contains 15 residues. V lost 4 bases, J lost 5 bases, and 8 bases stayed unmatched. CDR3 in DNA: TGTGCCACCAGTGACTCCGACAGGGGCCGGGAGACCCAGTACTTC. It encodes CATSDSDRGRETQYF.

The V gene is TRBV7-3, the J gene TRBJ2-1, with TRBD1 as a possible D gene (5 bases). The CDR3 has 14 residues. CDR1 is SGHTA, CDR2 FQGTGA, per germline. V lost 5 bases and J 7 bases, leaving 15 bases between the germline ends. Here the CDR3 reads CASSPQPGFNEQFF. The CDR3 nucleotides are TGTGCCAGCAGCCCGCAACCAGGGTTTAATGAGCAGTTCTTC.